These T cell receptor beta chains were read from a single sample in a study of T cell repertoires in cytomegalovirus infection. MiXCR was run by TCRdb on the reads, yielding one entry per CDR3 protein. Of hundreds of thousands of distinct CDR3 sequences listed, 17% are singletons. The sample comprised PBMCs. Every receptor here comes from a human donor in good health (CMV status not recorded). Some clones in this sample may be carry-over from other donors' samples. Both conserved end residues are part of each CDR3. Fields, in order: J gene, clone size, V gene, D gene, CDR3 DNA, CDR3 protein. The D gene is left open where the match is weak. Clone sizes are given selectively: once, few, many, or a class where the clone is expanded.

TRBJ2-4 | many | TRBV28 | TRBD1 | TGTGCCAGCAGTTCGGTTGGGACAGGGGCCGGTCACATTCAGTACTTC | CASSSVGTGAGHIQYF
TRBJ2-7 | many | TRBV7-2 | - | TGTGCCAGCAGCTTAACTCCCGGGGGCTACGAGCAGTACTTC | CASSLTPGGYEQYF
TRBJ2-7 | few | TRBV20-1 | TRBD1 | TGCAGTGCTAGAGGTACACGACAGGGCTACGAGCAGTACTTC | CSARGTRQGYEQYF
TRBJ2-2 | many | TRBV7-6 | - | TGTGCCAGCAGCGCCCTTACCGGGACCCACCCCGGGGAGCTGTTTTTT | CASSALTGTHPGELFF
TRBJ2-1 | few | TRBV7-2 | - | TGTGCCAGCAGCTTGGAGGACTGGTACAATGAGCAGTTCTTC | CASSLEDWYNEQFF
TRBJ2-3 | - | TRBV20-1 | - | TGCAGTGCCCCTGGGTCCGATCGCGCGGATACGCAGTATTTT | CSAPGSDRADTQYF
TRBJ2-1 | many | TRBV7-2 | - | TGTGCCAGCAGCTTCGCCGGGAGCACCTACAATGAGCAGTTCTTC | CASSFAGSTYNEQFF
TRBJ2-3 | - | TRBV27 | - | TGTGCCAGCAGTATGATGAGCACAGATACGCAGTATTTT | CASSMMSTDTQYF
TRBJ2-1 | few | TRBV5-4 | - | TGTGCCAGCAGCTCGAGGGCGGCAGGTACCTACAATGAGCAGTTCTTC | CASSSRAAGTYNEQFF
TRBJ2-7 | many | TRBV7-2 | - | TGTGCCAGCAGCTACAACGCCGATCGGGGAAGCGAGCAGTACTTC | CASSYNADRGSEQYF
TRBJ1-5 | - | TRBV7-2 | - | TGTGCCAGCAGCCCCTTAATTACGAGCAATCAGCCCCAGCATTTT | CASSPLITSNQPQHF
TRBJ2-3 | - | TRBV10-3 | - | TGTGCCATCAGTGAGGTAGGGGGGAGAGAAGATACGCAGTATTTT | CAISEVGGREDTQYF
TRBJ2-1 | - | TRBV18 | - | TGTGCCAGCTCACCACCGTCCACAACTAGGGATGAGCAGTTCTTC | CASSPPSTTRDEQFF
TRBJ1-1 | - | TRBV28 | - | TGTGCCAGCAGTTCGGTGGAAACTGAAGCTTTCTTT | CASSSVETEAFF
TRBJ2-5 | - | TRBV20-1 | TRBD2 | TGCAGTGCTATAAAGACAAGGGGAGGGGAGACCCAGTACTTC | CSAIKTRGGETQYF
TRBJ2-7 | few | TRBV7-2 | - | TGTGCCAGCAGCTCCCGGACTGGAGAGCAGTACTTC | CASSSRTGEQYF
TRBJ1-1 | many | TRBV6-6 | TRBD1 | TGTGCCAGCAGTGAGCTGACCAGGGGGACTGAAGCTTTCTTT | CASSELTRGTEAFF
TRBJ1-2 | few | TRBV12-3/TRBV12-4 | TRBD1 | TGTGCCAGCAGTGCAACAGGGGGAAGATATGGCTACACCTTC | CASSATGGRYGYTF
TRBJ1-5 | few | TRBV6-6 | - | TGTGCCAGCAGTCGACAGGAAGATCAGCCCCAGCATTTT | CASSRQEDQPQHF